These 8 T cell receptor beta chains were sequenced from one sample in a study of blood T cell repertoires in COVID-19. Clones were read by immunoSEQ multiplex PCR, and TCRdb kept only the in-frame ones, dropping some. The sample holds roughly 90,000 clones; approximately 89% are singletons and the top ten take less than 2.5%. Material for sequencing was peripheral blood. The receptors derive from a man between 50 and 59 years old with acute or convalescent COVID-19.

The genes are TRBV11-3 and TRBJ2-3; TRBD2 might be the D (5 bases). The CDR3 sequence is 13 residues long. The V gene lost 2 bases and the J gene lost 6 bases, with 9 bases spanning the gap. The germline gives CDR1 SGHNT, CDR2 YENEEA. The CDR3 loop reads CASSLSPGDTQYF. In DNA form, the CDR3 reads TGTGCCAGCAGCTTAAGTCCGGGGGATACGCAGTATTTT. The full variable domain, rest sourced from reference TRBV11-3 and TRBJ2-3, is EAGVVQSPRYKIIEKKQPVAFWCNPISGHNTLYWYLQNLGQGPELLIRYENEEAVDDSQLPKDRFSAERLKGVDSTLKIQPAELGDSAVYLCASSLSPGDTQYFGPGTRLTVL.

This chain uses TRBV11-2 with TRBJ1-4, with 9 positions matching TRBD1. The CDR3 length is 15 residues. Germline V gene lookup returns CDR1 SGHAT and CDR2 FQNNGV. V lost 7 bases, J lost 8 bases, and 11 bases stayed unmatched. This chain's CDR3 is CASNLGQGMEEKLFF. The CDR3 DNA reads as TGTGCCAGCAACCTCGGACAGGGGATGGAGGAAAAACTGTTTTTT.

V and J are TRBV7-6 and TRBJ2-1; tentative D call: TRBD2 (5 bases). Germline CDR1 is SGHVS and CDR2 is FNYEAQ. The V gene lost 5 bases and the J gene lost 9 bases, with 11 bases spanning the gap. CDR3 length: 12 residues. CDR3 loop: CASSGTSREQFF. The CDR3 DNA follows: TGTGCCAGCAGCGGTACTAGTCGTGAGCAGTTCTTC.

The V call is TRBV28, the J call TRBJ1-4; 8 bases line up with TRBD1. The V and J ends lost 5 bases and 7 bases, in that order; junction bases with no gene match: 6. This CDR3 contains 14 residues. Germline CDR1 reads MDHEN; CDR2 reads SYDVKM. CDR3 amino acids: CASSPYDRGEKLFF. The DNA of the CDR3 is TGTGCCAGCAGTCCCTACGACAGGGGTGAAAAACTGTTTTTT. The full variable domain, rest sourced from reference TRBV28 and TRBJ1-4, is DVKVTQSSRYLVKRTGEKVFLECVQDMDHENMFWYRQDPGLGLRLIYFSYDVKMKEKGDIPEGYSVSREKKERFSLILESASTNQTSMYLCASSPYDRGEKLFFGSGTQLSVL.

The J gene is TRBJ1-1, the V gene TRBV3-1 (or the pseudogene TRBV3-2); 7 bases align to TRBD1. Germline loops: CDR1 LGHDT, CDR2 YNNKEL (reference sequence). The CDR3 covers 15 residues. Trimming removed 9 bases from V and 0 bases from J; junction bases left unmatched: 10. DNA of the CDR3: TGTGCCAGTCGAGGGGCAGGGGGGTTGAACACTGAAGCTTTCTTT. Translated: CASRGAGGLNTEAFF.

The V gene is TRBV11-2, the J gene TRBJ2-1, with D maybe TRBD2 (5 bases). The CDR3 loop spans 15 amino acids. V lost 5 bases to trimming and J lost 4 bases, with 15 bases between them. Looked up from germline, CDR1 is SGHAT and CDR2 is FQNNGV. CDR3 bases: TGTGCCAGCAGCCCGCGACTACCGGAATACAATGAGCAGTTCTTC. Residues: CASSPRLPEYNEQFF. The whole variable domain, remainder taken from reference TRBV11-2 and TRBJ2-1, is EAGVAQSPRYKIIEKRQSVAFWCNPISGHATLYWYQQILGQGPKLLIQFQNNGVVDDSQLPKDRFSAERLKGVDSTLKIQPAKLEDSAVYLCASSPRLPEYNEQFFGPGTRLTVL.

The V and J genes are TRBV7-2 and TRBJ2-5; D might be TRBD1 (5 bases). The ends were cut back, 5 bases at V and 1 base at J, with 20 bases in the middle. Germline V gene sequence: CDR1 SGHTA, CDR2 FQGNSA. The CDR3 extends over 17 amino acids. This CDR3 reads CASSPFPETALQETQYF. The CDR3 coding sequence is TGTGCCAGCAGCCCATTCCCGGAGACAGCTCTCCAAGAGACCCAGTACTTC.

The chain combines TRBV29-1 with TRBJ2-7, with D tentatively TRBD1 (6 bases). CDR3 length equals 13 residues. V lost 5 bases and J 1 base, leaving 12 bases between the germline ends. CDR1 is SQVTM, CDR2 ANQGSEA, per germline. CDR3 loop: CSVFLGQSYEQYF. Written as DNA, the CDR3 is TGCAGCGTTTTTCTAGGACAGTCCTACGAGCAGTACTTC.